This T cell receptor (beta chain) appears in the sequencing data of a study of identical twins. TCRdb reprocessed the 5' RACE reads with MiXCR, giving one entry per CDR3 protein. This sample has 400,000 to 650,000 distinct CDR3 sequences, with roughly a fifth found just once. This sample was shared with a second study, whose subject was T cells expressing NK-cell markers.

This clonotype originated in a woman between 18 and 30 years old in good health. Material for sequencing was CD4+ T cells sorted from blood.

CDR3 sequence: CSASSLAGAGQYF. Here the CDR3 DNA reads TGCAGTGCTAGTTCCCTAGCGGGAGCTGGGCAGTACTTC. The chain couples TRBV20-1 to TRBJ2-7; 10 nucleotides agree with TRBD2. CDR1 and CDR2 (germline): DFQATT, SNEGSKA (reference sequence). The CDR3 has 13 residues. The V and J ends lost 3 bases and 9 bases, in that order; junction bases with no gene match: 8.